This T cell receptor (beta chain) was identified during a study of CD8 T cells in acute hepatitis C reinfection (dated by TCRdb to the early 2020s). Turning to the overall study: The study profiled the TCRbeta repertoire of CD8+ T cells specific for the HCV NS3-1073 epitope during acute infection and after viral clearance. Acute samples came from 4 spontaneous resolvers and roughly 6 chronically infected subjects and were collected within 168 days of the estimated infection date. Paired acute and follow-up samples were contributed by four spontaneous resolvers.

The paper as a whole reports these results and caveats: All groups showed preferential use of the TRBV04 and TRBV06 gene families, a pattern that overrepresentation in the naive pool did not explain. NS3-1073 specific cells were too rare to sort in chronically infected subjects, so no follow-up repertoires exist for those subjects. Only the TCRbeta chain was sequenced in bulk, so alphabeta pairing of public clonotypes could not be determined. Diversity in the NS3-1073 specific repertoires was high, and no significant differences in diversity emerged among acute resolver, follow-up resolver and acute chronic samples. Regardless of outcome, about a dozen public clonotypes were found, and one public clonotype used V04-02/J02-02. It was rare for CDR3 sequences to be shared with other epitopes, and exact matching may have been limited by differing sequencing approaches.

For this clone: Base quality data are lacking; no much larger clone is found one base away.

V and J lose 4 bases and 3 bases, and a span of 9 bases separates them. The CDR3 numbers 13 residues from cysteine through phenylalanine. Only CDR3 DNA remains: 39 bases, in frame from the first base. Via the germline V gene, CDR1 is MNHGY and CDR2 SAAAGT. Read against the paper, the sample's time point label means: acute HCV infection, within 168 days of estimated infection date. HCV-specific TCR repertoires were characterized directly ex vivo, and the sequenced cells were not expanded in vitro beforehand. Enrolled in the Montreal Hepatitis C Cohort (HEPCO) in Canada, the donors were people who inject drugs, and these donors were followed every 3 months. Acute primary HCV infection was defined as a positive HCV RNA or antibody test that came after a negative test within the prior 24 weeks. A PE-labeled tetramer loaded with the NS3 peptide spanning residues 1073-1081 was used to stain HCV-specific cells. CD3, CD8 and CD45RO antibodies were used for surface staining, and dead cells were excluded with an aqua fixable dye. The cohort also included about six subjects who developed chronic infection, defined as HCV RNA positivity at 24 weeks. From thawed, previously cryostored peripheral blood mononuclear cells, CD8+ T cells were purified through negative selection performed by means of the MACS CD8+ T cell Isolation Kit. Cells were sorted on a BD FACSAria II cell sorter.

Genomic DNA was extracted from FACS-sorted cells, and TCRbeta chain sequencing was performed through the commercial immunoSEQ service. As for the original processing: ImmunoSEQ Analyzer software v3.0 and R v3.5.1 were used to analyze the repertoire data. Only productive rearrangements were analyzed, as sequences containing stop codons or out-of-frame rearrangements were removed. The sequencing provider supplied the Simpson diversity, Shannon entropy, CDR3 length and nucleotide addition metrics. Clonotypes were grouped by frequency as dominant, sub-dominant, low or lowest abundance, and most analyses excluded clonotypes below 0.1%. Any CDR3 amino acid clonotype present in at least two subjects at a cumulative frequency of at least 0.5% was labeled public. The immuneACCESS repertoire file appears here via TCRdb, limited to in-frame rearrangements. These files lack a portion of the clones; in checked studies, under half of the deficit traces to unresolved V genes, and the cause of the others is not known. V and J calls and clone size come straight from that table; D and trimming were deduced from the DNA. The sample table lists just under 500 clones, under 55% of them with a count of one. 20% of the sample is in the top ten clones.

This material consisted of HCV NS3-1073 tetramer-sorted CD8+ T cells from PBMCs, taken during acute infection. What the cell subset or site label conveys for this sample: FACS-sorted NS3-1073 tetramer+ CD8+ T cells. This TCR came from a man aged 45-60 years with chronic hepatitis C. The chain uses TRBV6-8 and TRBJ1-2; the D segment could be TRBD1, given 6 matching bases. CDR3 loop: CASSSDSHYGYTF. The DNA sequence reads TGTGCCAGCAGTTCGGACAGCCACTATGGCTACACCTTC.